Ten or more counts support the clone carrying this T cell receptor (beta chain). Its target is unknown. Amplification by 5'RACE using constant-segment primers produced TCR alpha and TCR beta cDNA libraries that carried sample barcodes and UMIs. TCRdb processed the 5' RACE reads anew with MiXCR; each CDR3 protein has one entry. The sample includes under 550,000 distinct CDR3 sequences, approximately 19% of them seen just once. CDR1 and CDR2 (germline): SGHVS, FQNEAQ. The V end lost 2 bases, the J end lost 13 bases, and 14 bases lay between the germline ends. The CDR3 sequence is 12 residues long. This entry is derived from a study of T-cell memory formation after mild COVID-19. General study findings and limits: CD4+ contracting clones lay mainly in CM and EM, CD8+ ones in EMRA. The finding that pre-infection memory included some responding clones suggested that cross-reactive memory joined.

This chain connects TRBV7-8 to TRBJ2-5, with D hard to call. What was sequenced was PBMCs or a T cell subset sorted from them (not recorded which). This sequence originates from a man aged 18 to 29 who had mild COVID-19 (a few samples of this study predate the infection). Cell type and time point are not known. CDR3 sequence (DNA): TGTGCCAGCAGCTTATCATCCTTGGCCATGTACTTC. Translation gives CASSLSSLAMYF.